The clone carrying this T cell receptor (beta chain) has a single count. Its antigen is not known. The data stem from a study of shared clonotypes between healthy human individuals. Study as a whole: Each donor's CD4 naive and CD4 memory cells filled three plates apiece, CD8 naive two, and CD8 memory one.

Study-wide findings and caveats: Larger estimated richness was generally recorded for naive subsets relative to memory subsets.

CD45RO-negative, CCR7-positively selected cells formed the naive CD8 fraction, excluding terminally differentiated effector memory CD45RA+ cells. Germline V gives CDR1 SQVTM, CDR2 ANQGSEA. The CDR3 covers 14 residues. With 4 bases clipped from V and 5 bases from J, the junction kept 7 bases outside the gene matches. In the original workflow: ImmunoSEQ output held junction-only sequences without quality scores, so filtering differed. Sequencing was performed with immunoSEQ multiplex PCR; in TCRdb, only in-frame clones are kept and a portion is missing. V, J and clone size derive from that table, while D and trimming were established from the DNA sequence. The repertoire consists of roughly 1,800,000 clones, with about 95% occurring once and the leading ten covering 0.95% to 1.5%.

This clonotype was sampled from a man between 18 and 29 years old in good health. Sequenced: naive CD8+ T cells sorted from blood. The V and J genes are TRBV29-1 and TRBJ2-7; 11 positions match TRBD1. The CDR3 region has the DNA TGCAGCGTTGCCGGGACAGGGGGTAGTGACGAGCAGTACTTC. It encodes CSVAGTGGSDEQYF.